This passage covers 11 T cell receptor beta chains from one sample sequenced in a study of T cell repertoires in cytomegalovirus infection. TCRdb reprocessed the reads with MiXCR, giving one entry per CDR3 protein. The table has approximately 110,000 distinct CDR3 sequences, around 45% seen once; the top ten hold about two thirds. Antigens of these TCRs are unknown. The sequencing here drew on CD8+ T cells from cultured PBMCs, taken from culture after CMV antigen stimulation. The origin of the receptors is a human donor in good health (CMV status not recorded). Some clones in this sample may be carry-over from other donors' samples.

This chain uses TRBV2 with TRBJ2-7, with D perhaps assigned TRBD1 or TRBD2 (5 bases each). The CDR3 is 13 residues long. Trimming shortened V by 11 bases and J by 0 bases, and 14 bases separated the two germline ends. Germline CDR1 is SNHLY and CDR2 is FYNNEI. The CDR3 DNA reads as TGTGCCTCAGGGTCGGGGAGCTCCTACGAGCAGTACTTC. Residues: CASGSGSSYEQYF.

This rearrangement joins TRBV6-5 to TRBJ2-3, with D possibly matching TRBD2 (6 bases). Per germline, CDR1 MNHEY and CDR2 SVGAGI. There are 14 residues in the CDR3. V dropped 6 bases and J dropped 2 bases, with 12 bases sitting between them. For the CDR3, the DNA is TGTGCCAGCAGGGGGGTAGCGGCCACAGATACGCAGTATTTT. Its protein is CASRGVAATDTQYF.

J is TRBJ1-4 and V is TRBV25-1; 9 bases agree with TRBD1. This CDR3 has 15 residues. CDR1 MGHDK and CDR2 SYGVNS come from the germline V gene. V was pared by 3 bases and J by 3 bases, with 2 bases of the junction left unmatched. The CDR3 bases are TGTGCCAGCAGTGACCGGGACAGGGCTAATGAAAAACTGTTTTTT. Residues: CASSDRDRANEKLFF.

Here the CDR3 DNA reads TGTGCCAGCAGCTTAGGAGTCGGGGGGGCGGGTGAGCAGTTCTTC. Protein sequence: CASSLGVGGAGEQFF. This chain joins TRBV7-8 and TRBJ2-1, with 8 bases that match TRBD2. Losses at the gene ends were 1 base for V and 9 bases for J; bases not matched to a gene: 8. Germline lookup yields CDR1 SGHVS and CDR2 FQNEAQ. CDR3 length: 15 residues.

CDR3 sequence reads: CASSPTQGNEKLFF. Written as DNA, the CDR3 is TGTGCCAGCTCACCCACCCAGGGGAACGAAAAACTGTTTTTT. This chain links TRBV18 with TRBJ1-4, with D tentatively TRBD1 (6 bases). The CDR3 loop spans 14 amino acids. Trimming shortened V by 3 bases and J by 8 bases, and 13 bases separated the two germline ends. CDR1 and CDR2 (germline): KGHSH, LQKENI.

This clonotype was counted between two and nine times. The rearrangement uses TRBV6-5 and TRBJ1-4; 8 bases match TRBD1. CDR3 length equals 14 residues. Per germline, CDR1 MNHEY and CDR2 SVGAGI. V was pared by 5 bases and J by 8 bases, with 7 bases of the junction left unmatched. The CDR3 coding sequence is TGTGCCAGCAGTGGTTGGACAGGGTCAGAAAAACTGTTTTTT. Protein product: CASSGWTGSEKLFF.

The chain couples TRBV7-3 to TRBJ2-1; 13 bases align to TRBD2. The V segment lost 5 bases and the J segment 10 bases; nucleotides outside the gene matches: 11. This CDR3 has 16 residues. Germline assignment: CDR1 SGHTA and CDR2 FQGTGA. CDR3 protein: CASSPGTSGVLGEQFF. For the CDR3, the DNA is TGTGCCAGCAGCCCGGGGACTAGCGGGGTCCTCGGAGAGCAGTTCTTC.

The chain has TRBV20-1 and TRBJ1-1; weak D call: TRBD1 (5 bases). CDR1 and CDR2 (germline): DFQATT, SNEGSKA (reference sequence). This CDR3 comprises 11 residues. Trimming left V 6 bases short and J 7 bases short, with 12 bases between. Here the CDR3 reads CSAPQGFEAFF. The CDR3, as DNA: TGCAGTGCGCCTCAGGGTTTTGAAGCTTTCTTT.

This clonotype was seen only a few times. The chain is built from TRBV28 and TRBJ1-5, with D perhaps TRBD1 (5 bases). Trimming shortened V by 8 bases and J by 0 bases, and 23 bases separated the two germline ends. The CDR3 is 18 amino acids. Germline CDR1 and CDR2: MDHEN and SYDVKM. Here the CDR3 reads CASSVSGQGHYSNQPQHF. The DNA for the CDR3 is TGTGCCAGCTCCGTGTCGGGTCAGGGCCATTATAGCAATCAGCCCCAGCATTTT.

This sequence joins TRBV7-9 and TRBJ1-1, with D perhaps TRBD1 (5 bases). The germline V gene encodes CDR1 SEHNR and CDR2 FQNEAQ (reference sequence). The CDR3 is 12 amino acids. Deletions cut 4 bases from V and 5 bases from J, with 8 bases between. The CDR3 reads CASSYGGTEAFF. DNA of the CDR3: TGTGCCAGCAGCTACGGGGGGACTGAAGCTTTCTTT.

This chain links TRBV27 with TRBJ2-3, with 13 bases fitting TRBD2. The CDR3 spans 14 residues. Germline CDR1 is MNHEY and CDR2 is SMNVEV (reference sequence). Losses at the gene ends were 8 bases for V and 7 bases for J; bases not matched to a gene: 6. The CDR3 loop reads CASFTSGGENTQYF. CDR3 coding DNA: TGTGCCAGCTTCACTAGCGGGGGGGAAAATACGCAGTATTTT.